This T cell receptor delta chain appears in the sequencing data of a study of gamma-delta chains in newborns, infants, children. Overall study context: Innate gammadelta T cells reportedly expand polyclonally right after birth, driven by microbial exposure, per the title.

TCRdb processed the reads again with the CATT caller. The sample has roughly 14,000 delta-chain clones; about 7% are singletons. The CDR3 sequence is 14 residues long. CDR1 is GEAIGNYY, CDR2 EKD, per germline. J gave up 7 bases and V 3 bases, and 3 bases lay outside the gene matches. This clone was recorded a few times. The TCRdb protein comes from a much larger clone and disagrees with this DNA's translation at residue 9, likely due to a read error; the protein given here is derived from the DNA. This chain connects TRDV2 to TRDJ2, with 11 nucleotides matching TRDD3. Input material: blood. This sequence was found in a child who was a newborn, infant or young child, either healthy, febrile or measles-vaccinated (not recorded which). CDR3 sequence: CACDVLGDKAQLFF. CDR3 sequence (DNA): TGTGCCTGTGACGTACTGGGGGATAAAGCACAACTCTTCTTT.